This record looks at one T cell receptor beta chain sequence and its context. Losses at the gene ends were 6 bases for V and 7 bases for J; bases not matched to a gene: 5. Germline lookup yields CDR1 SGHRS and CDR2 YFSETQ. This CDR3 comprises 14 residues. This sample stems from a study of blood T cell repertoires in COVID-19. Study information: From the United States, Italy and Spain came samples of acute and convalescent COVID-19.

The table came from immunoSEQ multiplex PCR; TCRdb's copy has only in-frame clones and leaves some out. The sample lists fewer than 250,000 clones; 75% to 85% were seen once. The TCR comes from a human donor in a cohort sampled during active COVID-19. The J gene is TRBJ1-6, the V gene TRBV5-1, with 9 positions matching TRBD1. Sequencing input: peripheral blood. CDR3 protein: CASTPGQGNSPLHF. CDR3 coding DNA: TGCGCCAGCACCCCGGGACAGGGAAATTCACCCCTCCACTTT. The complete variable domain, with remaining parts taken from reference TRBV5-1 and TRBJ1-6, reads KAGVTQTPRYLIKTRGQQVTLSCSPISGHRSVSWYQQTPGQGLQFLFEYFSETQRNKGNFPGRFSGRQFSNSRSEMNVSTLELGDSALYLCASTPGQGNSPLHFGNGTRLTVT.